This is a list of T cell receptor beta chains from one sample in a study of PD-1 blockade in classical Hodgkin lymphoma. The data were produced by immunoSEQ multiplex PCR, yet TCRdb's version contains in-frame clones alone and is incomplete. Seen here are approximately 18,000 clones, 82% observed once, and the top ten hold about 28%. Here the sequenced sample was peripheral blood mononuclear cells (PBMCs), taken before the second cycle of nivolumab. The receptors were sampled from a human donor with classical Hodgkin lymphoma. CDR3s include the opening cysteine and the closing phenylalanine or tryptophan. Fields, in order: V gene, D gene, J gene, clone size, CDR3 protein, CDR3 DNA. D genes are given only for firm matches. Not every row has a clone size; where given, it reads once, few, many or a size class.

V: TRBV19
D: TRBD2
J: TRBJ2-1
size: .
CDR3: CASSISLAGALPSYNEQFF
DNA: TGTGCCAGTAGTATTTCACTAGCGGGGGCCCTACCCTCCTACAATGAGCAGTTCTTC

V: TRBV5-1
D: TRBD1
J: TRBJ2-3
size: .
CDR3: CASSLDGRGDTQYF
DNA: TGCGCCAGCAGCTTGGATGGCAGGGGGGATACGCAGTATTTT

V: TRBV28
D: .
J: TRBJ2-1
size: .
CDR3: CASSLTGSTYNEQFF
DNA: TGTGCCAGCAGTTTGACGGGCTCAACCTACAATGAGCAGTTCTTC

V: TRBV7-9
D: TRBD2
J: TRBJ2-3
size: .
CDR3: CASSPSRGSTDTQYF
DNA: TGTGCCAGCAGCCCCTCGCGGGGGAGCACAGATACGCAGTATTTT

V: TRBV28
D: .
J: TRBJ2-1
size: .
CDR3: CASSLRRVWDGYNEQFF
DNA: TGTGCCAGCAGTTTGAGGCGAGTATGGGATGGCTACAATGAGCAGTTCTTC

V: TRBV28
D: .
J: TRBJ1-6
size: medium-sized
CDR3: CASGRAGVYSPLHF
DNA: TGTGCCAGTGGGCGAGCAGGGGTCTATTCACCCCTCCACTTT

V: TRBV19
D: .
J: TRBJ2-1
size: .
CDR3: CASSRWDEQFF
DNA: TGTGCCAGTAGTAGGTGGGATGAGCAGTTCTTC

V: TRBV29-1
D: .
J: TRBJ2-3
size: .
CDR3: CSADTSSTDTQYF
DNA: TGCAGCGCCGACACCTCCAGCACAGATACGCAGTATTTT

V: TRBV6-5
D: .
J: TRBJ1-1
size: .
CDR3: CASTMGGWSNTEAFF
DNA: TGTGCCAGCACAATGGGAGGGTGGTCGAACACTGAAGCTTTCTTT

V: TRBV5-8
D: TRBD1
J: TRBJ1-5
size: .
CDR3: CASSLGTAGNQPQHF
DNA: TGTGCCAGCAGCCTCGGGACAGCTGGCAATCAGCCCCAGCATTTT

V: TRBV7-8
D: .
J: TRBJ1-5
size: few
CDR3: CASSIQGSNQPQHF
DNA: TGTGCCAGCAGCATACAGGGTAGCAATCAGCCCCAGCATTTT

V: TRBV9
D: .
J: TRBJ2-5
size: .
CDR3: CASSLQRGGTQYF
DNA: TGTGCCAGCAGCCTTCAAAGGGGGGGGACCCAGTACTTC

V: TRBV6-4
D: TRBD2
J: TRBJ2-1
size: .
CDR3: CASSLLAGDYNEQFF
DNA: TGTGCCAGCAGTCTCCTGGCGGGGGACTACAATGAGCAGTTCTTC

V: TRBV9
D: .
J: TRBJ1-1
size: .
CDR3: CASSPDRVEAFF
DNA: TGTGCCAGCAGCCCCGATCGAGTTGAAGCTTTCTTT

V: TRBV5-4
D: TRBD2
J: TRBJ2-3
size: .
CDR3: CASSWERGGATDTQYF
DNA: TGTGCCAGCAGCTGGGAGCGGGGGGGCGCCACAGATACGCAGTATTTT

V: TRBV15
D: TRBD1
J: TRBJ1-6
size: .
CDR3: CATSEIGTGYNSPLHF
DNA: TGTGCCACCAGCGAAATAGGGACAGGCTATAATTCACCCCTCCACTTT

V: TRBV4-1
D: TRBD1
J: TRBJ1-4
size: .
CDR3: CASSQGTTGGTTNEKLFF
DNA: TGCGCCAGCAGCCAAGGTACGACAGGGGGAACAACTAATGAAAAACTGTTTTTT

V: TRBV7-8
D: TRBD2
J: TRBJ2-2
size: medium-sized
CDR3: CASSWTSTTGELFF
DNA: TGTGCCAGCAGCTGGACTAGCACGACCGGGGAGCTGTTTTTT

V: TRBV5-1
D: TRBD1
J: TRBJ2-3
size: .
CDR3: CASRTQGERTDTQYF
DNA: TGCGCCAGCAGGACCCAGGGGGAGAGGACAGATACGCAGTATTTT

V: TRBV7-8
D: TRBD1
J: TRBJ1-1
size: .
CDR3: CASSPRDRVSEAFF
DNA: TGTGCCAGCAGCCCACGGGACAGGGTCTCTGAAGCTTTCTTT

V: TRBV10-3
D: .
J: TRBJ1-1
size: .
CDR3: CATGVWNTEAFF
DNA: TGTGCCACCGGGGTCTGGAACACTGAAGCTTTCTTT

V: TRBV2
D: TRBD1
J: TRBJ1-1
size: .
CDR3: CASSEALPGQGAFF
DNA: TGTGCCAGCAGTGAAGCGCTTCCGGGACAGGGAGCTTTCTTT

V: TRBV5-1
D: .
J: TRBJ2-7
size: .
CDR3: CASSSTGRAGEQYF
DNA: TGCGCCAGCAGCTCGACCGGCAGGGCCGGCGAGCAGTACTTC

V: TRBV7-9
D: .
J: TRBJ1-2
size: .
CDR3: CASSSRGALYGYTF
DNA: TGTGCCAGCAGCTCCCGGGGGGCCCTCTATGGCTACACCTTC

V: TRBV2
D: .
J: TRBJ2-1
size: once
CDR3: CATHTSGGGSNEQFF
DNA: TGTGCCACCCACACCTCTGGCGGGGGCTCCAATGAGCAGTTCTTC

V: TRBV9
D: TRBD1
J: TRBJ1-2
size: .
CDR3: CASSLTRDRGSGYTF
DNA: TGTGCCAGCAGTCTGACCAGGGACAGGGGTTCTGGCTACACCTTC

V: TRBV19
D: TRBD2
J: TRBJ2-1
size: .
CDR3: CASGSPGTSGGNGNEQFF
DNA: TGTGCCAGTGGTTCTCCTGGGACTAGCGGGGGAAATGGGAATGAGCAGTTCTTC

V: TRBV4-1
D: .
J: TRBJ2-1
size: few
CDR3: CASSQVGGLGEQFF
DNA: TGCGCCAGCAGCCAAGTGGGGGGGCTAGGTGAGCAGTTCTTC

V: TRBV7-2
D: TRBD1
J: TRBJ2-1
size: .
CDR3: CASSLFGTGGEQFF
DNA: TGTGCCAGCAGCTTATTTGGGACAGGGGGTGAGCAGTTCTTC

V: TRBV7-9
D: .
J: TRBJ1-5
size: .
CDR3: CASSLEGSQPQHF
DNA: TGTGCCAGCAGCTTAGAGGGGAGTCAGCCCCAGCATTTT

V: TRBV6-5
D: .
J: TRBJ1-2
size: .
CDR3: CASRRSNYGYTF
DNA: TGTGCCAGCAGGAGGAGTAACTATGGCTACACCTTC

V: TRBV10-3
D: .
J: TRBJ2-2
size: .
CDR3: CATSAGAITGELFF
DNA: TGTGCCACCAGTGCAGGGGCCATCACCGGGGAGCTGTTTTTT

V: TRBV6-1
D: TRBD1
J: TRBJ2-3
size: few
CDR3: CASTDDREGDTQYF
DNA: TGTGCCAGCACCGACGACAGGGAAGGTGATACGCAGTATTTT

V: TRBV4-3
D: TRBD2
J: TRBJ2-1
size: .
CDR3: CASSQDARRGDGSYNEQFF
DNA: TGCGCCAGCAGCCAAGACGCGCGGCGGGGGGATGGGTCCTACAATGAGCAGTTCTTC

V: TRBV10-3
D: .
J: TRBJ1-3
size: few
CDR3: CAINGPSGNTIYF
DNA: TGTGCCATCAACGGGCCTTCTGGAAACACCATATATTTT

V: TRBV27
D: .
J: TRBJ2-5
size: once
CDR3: CASSSPGSQETQYF
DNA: TGTGCCAGCAGTTCTCCGGGATCACAAGAGACCCAGTACTTC

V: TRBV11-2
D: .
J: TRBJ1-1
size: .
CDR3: CASSLALVVNTEAFF
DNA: TGTGCCAGCAGCTTAGCCTTAGTCGTGAACACTGAAGCTTTCTTT

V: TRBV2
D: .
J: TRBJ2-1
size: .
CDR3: CASSEGLGPPGNEQFF
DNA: TGTGCCAGCAGTGAGGGTTTAGGCCCCCCGGGCAATGAGCAGTTCTTC

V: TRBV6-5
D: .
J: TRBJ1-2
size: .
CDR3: CASSYRDGGWGYTF
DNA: TGTGCCAGCAGTTACAGGGACGGTGGTTGGGGCTACACCTTC

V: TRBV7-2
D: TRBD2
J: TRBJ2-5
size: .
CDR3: CASSLASGGQETQYF
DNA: TGTGCCAGCAGCTTAGCGAGCGGGGGACAAGAGACCCAGTACTTC

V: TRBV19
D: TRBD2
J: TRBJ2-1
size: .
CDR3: CASSLAASEQFF
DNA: TGTGCCAGCTCACTAGCGGCAAGTGAGCAGTTCTTC

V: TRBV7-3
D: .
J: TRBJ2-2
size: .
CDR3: CASSLAGSRNTGELFF
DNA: TGTGCCAGCAGCTTAGCGGGCAGCCGGAACACCGGGGAGCTGTTTTTT

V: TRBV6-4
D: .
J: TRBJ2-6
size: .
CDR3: CASSEQANSGANVLTF
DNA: TGTGCCAGCAGTGAGCAGGCTAACTCTGGGGCCAACGTCCTGACTTTC

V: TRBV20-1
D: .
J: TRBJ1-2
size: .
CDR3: CSPEVKTF
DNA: TGCAGTCCAGAGGTGAAAACCTTC

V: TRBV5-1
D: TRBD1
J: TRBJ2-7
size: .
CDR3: CASSPTGGLHAYSYEQYF
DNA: TGCGCCAGCAGCCCTACAGGGGGACTTCATGCTTACTCCTACGAGCAGTACTTC

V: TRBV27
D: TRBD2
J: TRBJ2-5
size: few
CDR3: CASSFGGARAETQYF
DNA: TGTGCCAGCAGTTTCGGGGGGGCGCGGGCAGAGACCCAGTACTTC